This is a list of T cell receptor beta chains from one sample in a study of T cell clonotyping in hematopoietic cell transplantation. The method was immunoSEQ multiplex PCR; TCRdb's version includes in-frame clones alone and lacks a portion of them. The sample carries 46,000 or so clones, about nine tenths recorded once. The starting material was peripheral blood mononuclear cells, obtained before stem cell transplant. Source of these receptors: a man between 60 and 70 years old with biphenotypic leukemia. Some clones in this sample may be carry-over from other donors' samples. CDR3s leave out the opening cysteine and the closing phenylalanine or tryptophan. Only some rows state a clone size, as once, few, many or a class for expanded clones.

length: 9; size: -; J: TRBJ2-7; V: TRBV28; CDR3: ATVTAGEQY
length: 16; size: -; J: TRBJ2-6; V: TRBV27; CDR3: ASSFTSGDYSGANVLT
length: 11; size: -; J: TRBJ1-1; V: TRBV30; CDR3: AWSPDRVTEAF
length: 11; size: -; J: TRBJ2-5; V: TRBV27; CDR3: ASSWGRQETQY
length: 11; size: -; J: TRBJ2-3; V: TRBV2; CDR3: ASTLEDQFTQY
length: 12; size: -; J: TRBJ1-3; V: TRBV28; CDR3: ASSWGTRGNTIY
length: 13; size: -; J: TRBJ2-7; V: TRBV14; CDR3: ASSQDPAGAYEQY
length: 13; size: -; J: TRBJ2-7; V: TRBV11-2; CDR3: ASSLLIGSLYEQY
length: 13; size: -; J: TRBJ2-5; V: TRBV4-1; CDR3: ASSRTGERGETQY
length: 10; size: once; J: TRBJ1-1; V: TRBV5-1; CDR3: ASSLEGTEAF
length: 13; size: -; J: TRBJ1-1; V: TRBV5-4; CDR3: ASSSNRDRYTEAF
length: 11; size: -; J: TRBJ2-3; V: TRBV10-2; CDR3: ASSPYPGDTQY
length: 14; size: -; J: TRBJ2-2; V: TRBV19; CDR3: ASSTFLELNTGELF
length: 13; size: -; J: TRBJ2-7; V: TRBV6-5; CDR3: ASSYSGRGSYEQY
length: 17; size: -; J: TRBJ2-7; V: TRBV14; CDR3: ASSQKFKLWDKSSYEQY
length: 12; size: -; J: TRBJ2-7; V: TRBV19; CDR3: ASSIGGEGNEQY
length: 13; size: -; J: TRBJ2-5; V: TRBV5-1; CDR3: ASRPLLGVGKTQY
length: 11; size: -; J: TRBJ2-7; V: TRBV18; CDR3: ASSPMDNYEQY
length: 14; size: -; J: TRBJ2-7; V: TRBV6-4; CDR3: ASPPAGEAFPYEQY
length: 13; size: -; J: TRBJ1-2; V: TRBV30; CDR3: AWSEMPGQGGGYT
length: 14; size: -; J: TRBJ2-2; V: TRBV11-3; CDR3: ASSLNSGESTGELF
length: 12; size: -; J: TRBJ1-1; V: TRBV5-1; CDR3: ASSLEGVVAEAF
length: 17; size: -; J: TRBJ2-7; V: TRBV27; CDR3: ASSLTTFPGQGVMGEQY
length: 13; size: -; J: TRBJ2-7; V: TRBV28; CDR3: ASIDRGALSYEQY
length: 9; size: -; J: TRBJ2-4; V: TRBV19; CDR3: ASSIQDRVY
length: 14; size: -; J: TRBJ2-1; V: TRBV4-1; CDR3: ASSQGGAAGGNEQF
length: 11; size: -; J: TRBJ2-7; V: TRBV7-9; CDR3: ASKGGSSYEQY
length: 13; size: -; J: TRBJ2-3; V: TRBV7-3; CDR3: ASSGTSGSEDTQY
length: 13; size: -; J: TRBJ1-3; V: TRBV29-1; CDR3: SVERQGLSGNTIY
length: 11; size: -; J: TRBJ2-7; V: TRBV2; CDR3: ASSGGYSYEQY
length: 12; size: once; J: TRBJ2-7; V: TRBV6-5; CDR3: ASSLGAFGYEQY
length: 11; size: -; J: TRBJ2-1; V: TRBV9; CDR3: ASSENPFTEQF
length: 12; size: few; J: TRBJ1-1; V: TRBV9; CDR3: ASSGSRRNTEAF
length: 12; size: -; J: TRBJ2-4; V: TRBV5-4; CDR3: ASSLEASNSIQY
length: 13; size: -; J: TRBJ1-1; V: TRBV19; CDR3: ASSLGQLIRTEAF
length: 12; size: -; J: TRBJ2-5; V: TRBV27; CDR3: ASSLSQGKETQY
length: 12; size: -; J: TRBJ2-7; V: TRBV7-2; CDR3: ASSFAGADDEQY
length: 13; size: -; J: TRBJ1-5; V: TRBV18; CDR3: ASSPLSGTNQPQH
length: 13; size: -; J: TRBJ2-7; V: TRBV11-2; CDR3: ASRNAPERGPEQY
length: 13; size: -; J: TRBJ2-2; V: TRBV7-2; CDR3: ASSPGAGVTGELF
length: 13; size: -; J: TRBJ2-3; V: TRBV9; CDR3: ASSVGTSSTDTQY
length: 11; size: -; J: TRBJ2-1; V: TRBV4-1; CDR3: ASSQVSGDLQF
length: 12; size: -; J: TRBJ2-1; V: TRBV30; CDR3: AWNGGRVYNEQF
length: 14; size: -; J: TRBJ1-2; V: TRBV5-1; CDR3: ASSLGPEAANYGYT
length: 10; size: -; J: TRBJ1-5; V: TRBV5-1; CDR3: ASSQGNQPQH
length: 14; size: -; J: TRBJ2-7; V: TRBV6-1; CDR3: ASSETQGWSYYEQY
length: 12; size: -; J: TRBJ2-5; V: TRBV6-1; CDR3: ASSEGGFQETQY
length: 15; size: -; J: TRBJ2-2; V: TRBV28; CDR3: ASSIQQDLADPGELF
length: 12; size: -; J: TRBJ1-2; V: TRBV30; CDR3: ASRGTGLFYGYT
length: 12; size: -; J: TRBJ2-1; V: TRBV11-2; CDR3: ASSLGTVGYEQF
length: 17; size: once; J: TRBJ1-1; V: TRBV4-1; CDR3: ASSQAVVGGEDKNTEAF
length: 14; size: -; J: TRBJ2-7; V: TRBV2; CDR3: ASSGTGLRSSYEQY
length: 11; size: -; J: TRBJ2-2; V: TRBV9; CDR3: ASSVAWTGELF
length: 11; size: -; J: TRBJ2-1; V: TRBV4-1; CDR3: ASSRLSTGEQF
length: 12; size: -; J: TRBJ2-7; V: TRBV6-1; CDR3: ASIATGGLYEQY